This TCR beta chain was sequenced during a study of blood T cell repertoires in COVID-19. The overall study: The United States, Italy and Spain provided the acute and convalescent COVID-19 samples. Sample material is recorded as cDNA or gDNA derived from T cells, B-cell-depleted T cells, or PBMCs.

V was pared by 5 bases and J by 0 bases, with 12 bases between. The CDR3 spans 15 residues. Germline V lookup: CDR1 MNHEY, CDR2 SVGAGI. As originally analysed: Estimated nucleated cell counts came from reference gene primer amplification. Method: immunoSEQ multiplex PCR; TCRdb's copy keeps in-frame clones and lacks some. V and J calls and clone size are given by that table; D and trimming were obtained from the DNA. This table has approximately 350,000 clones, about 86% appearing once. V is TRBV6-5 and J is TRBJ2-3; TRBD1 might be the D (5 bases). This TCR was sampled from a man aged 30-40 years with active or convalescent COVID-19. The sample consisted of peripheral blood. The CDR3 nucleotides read TGTGCCAGCAGTCCACAGGACCCTAGCACAGATACGCAGTATTTT. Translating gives CASSPQDPSTDTQYF.